Listed here are 9 T cell receptor beta chains from one sample, sequenced in a study of OX40 agonist ivuxolimab in advanced cancers. Repertoires were generated with immunoSEQ multiplex PCR, while TCRdb's copy carries only in-frame clones and drops some. The repertoire holds 35,000 to 40,000 clones, with roughly 86% as singletons. The sequencing used CD4+ or CD8+ T cells sorted from blood, collected in a trial of the OX40 agonist ivuxolimab. These receptors were collected from an adult with an advanced solid tumor such as melanoma, head and neck, liver or kidney cancer.

This rearrangement joins TRBV4-1 to TRBJ2-7; 7 bases are a match to TRBD2. The trim removed 0 bases at V and 3 bases at J, leaving 8 bases unmatched. The CDR3 runs 16 residues. Per germline, CDR1 MGHRA and CDR2 YSYEKL. CDR3 protein: CASSQDRTSRGYEQYF. The CDR3 DNA sequence: TGCGCCAGCAGCCAAGATAGGACTAGTAGGGGCTACGAGCAGTACTTC.

This chain joins TRBV6-6 and TRBJ2-5, with 7 bases that match TRBD2. The V segment lost 6 bases and the J segment 1 base; nucleotides outside the gene matches: 5. The germline CDR1 and CDR2 sequences are MNHNY and SVGAGI (reference sequence). This CDR3 is 14 amino acids long. In DNA, the CDR3 is TGTGCCAGCAGCACGGGAGGCCCCCAAGAGACCCAGTACTTC. It codes for CASSTGGPQETQYF.

This clone was recorded only once. The CDR3 coding sequence is TGTGCCAGCAGTGAGAGCTTGGCGGGGGTACATACCGGGGAGCTGTTTTTT. This sequence encodes CASSESLAGVHTGELFF. This sequence joins TRBV6-1 and TRBJ2-2; the match to TRBD2 covers 7 bases. The CDR3 extends over 17 amino acids. Looked up from germline, CDR1 is MNHNS and CDR2 is SASEGT. Trimming cost V 3 bases and J 5 bases; bases outside gene matches: 12.

The chain recombines TRBV11-2 with TRBJ1-5, with D possibly being TRBD1 (5 bases). The germline CDR1 and CDR2 sequences are SGHAT and FQNNGV. V shed 4 bases and J shed 1 base, with 14 bases lying between them. The CDR3 is 16 amino acids. CDR3 sequence: CASSSILGPSNQPQHF. The CDR3 DNA follows: TGTGCCAGCAGCTCAATCCTGGGACCGAGCAATCAGCCCCAGCATTTT.

The J gene is TRBJ2-1, the V gene TRBV29-1; D may match TRBD1 or TRBD2 (5 bases each). The CDR3 spans 15 residues. Trimming took off 4 bases at V and 1 base at J, with 14 bases between the two ends. The V gene's germline CDR1 is SQVTM and CDR2 ANQGSEA. The CDR3 sequence: CSVGGGVASYNEQFF. The CDR3, as DNA: TGCAGCGTTGGGGGCGGAGTAGCGTCCTACAATGAGCAGTTCTTC.

The chain employs TRBV15 and TRBJ2-2, with unresolved D. CDR3 length: 15 amino acids. Germline CDR1 LNHNV, CDR2 YYDKDF (reference sequence). Trimming cost V 1 base and J 0 bases, with 6 bases left between them. CDR3 DNA: TGTGCCACCAGCAGAGGGACCCCGAACACCGGGGAGCTGTTTTTT. This gives the protein CATSRGTPNTGELFF.

The rearrangement joins TRBV5-4 to TRBJ2-7; D is undetermined. Between the trimmed V and J ends, which lost 3 bases and 7 bases, there was a span of 11 bases. Germline loops: CDR1 SGHNT, CDR2 YYREEE (reference sequence). The CDR3 consists of 12 residues. Here the CDR3 reads CASSSQEGEQYF. The CDR3 DNA reads TGTGCCAGCAGCTCCCAGGAAGGGGAGCAGTACTTC.

This clone has only a few counts. The chain joins TRBV30 to TRBJ1-1; D not certain. This CDR3 is built from 12 residues. The V and J ends lost 4 bases and 0 bases respectively, with 6 bases between them. CDR1 is GTSNPN, CDR2 SVGIG, per germline (reference sequence). In nucleotides, the CDR3 is TGTGCCTGGAATCCCCTGAACACTGAAGCTTTCTTT. Its translation is CAWNPLNTEAFF.

Here the CDR3 DNA reads TGTGCCAGTAGTTCAGGGGGCTACCAAGAGACCCAGTACTTC. Encoded protein: CASSSGGYQETQYF. The chain is built from TRBV19 and TRBJ2-5; TRBD1 aligns across 8 bases. The V and J ends lost 5 bases and 0 bases, in that order; junction bases with no gene match: 2. The CDR3 length is 14 residues. Per the germline V gene, CDR1 is LNHDA and CDR2 is SQIVND (reference sequence).